This passage covers 30 T cell receptor beta chains from one sample sequenced in a study of blood T cell repertoires in COVID-19. Using immunoSEQ multiplex PCR, the repertoire was profiled, and TCRdb retains in-frame clones only, with some absent. The data show 150,000 to 200,000 clones, 65% to 90% seen once. The sample taken for sequencing was peripheral blood. The receptors originated from a man aged 50-59 years with active or convalescent COVID-19.

The rearrangement joins TRBV7-8 to TRBJ2-5; D gene ambiguous. V was shortened by 5 bases and J by 5 bases, with 9 bases between the two germline ends. CDR3 length equals 12 residues. Germline CDR1 and CDR2: SGHVS and FQNEAQ. This CDR3 is CASSPSRETQYF. The CDR3 coding sequence is TGTGCCAGCAGCCCGTCCCGGGAGACCCAGTACTTC.

This rearrangement joins TRBV13 to TRBJ2-2; 7 nucleotides line up with TRBD1. Germline lookup yields CDR1 PRHDT and CDR2 FYEKMQ (reference sequence). The CDR3 runs 15 residues. The J segment lost 0 bases and the V segment lost 8 bases, leaving 6 bases of the junction unmatched. The chain's CDR3 is CASGRDRSNTGELFF. As DNA, the CDR3 is TGTGCCAGCGGCCGGGACAGATCGAACACCGGGGAGCTGTTTTTT. Complete variable domain (other parts from reference TRBV13 and TRBJ2-2): AAGVIQSPRHLIKEKRETATLKCYPIPRHDTVYWYQQGPGQDPQFLISFYEKMQSDKGSIPDRFSAQQFSDYHSELNMSSLELGDSALYFCASGRDRSNTGELFFGEGSRLTVL.

The chain carries TRBV27 and TRBJ1-6; D ambiguous. CDR1 is MNHEY and CDR2 is SMNVEV in the germline V gene (reference sequence). The CDR3 runs to 14 residues. Deletions cut 10 bases from V and 6 bases from J, with 16 bases between. The CDR3 DNA reads as TGTGCCACCGAAGAGTTAGAGATTAATTCACCCCTCCACTTT. It encodes CATEELEINSPLHF.

The rearrangement joins TRBV5-6 to TRBJ2-7; D may be TRBD2 (5 bases). This CDR3 region has 14 residues. V was pared by 0 bases and J by 2 bases, with 9 bases between. Germline V gene data show CDR1 as SGHDT and CDR2 as YYEEEE. The CDR3 region is CASSLGGPAYEQYF. CDR3 sequence (DNA): TGTGCCAGCAGCTTGGGAGGGCCAGCCTACGAGCAGTACTTC.

The chain combines TRBV30 with TRBJ2-7; 8 nucleotides match TRBD2. The J segment lost 2 bases and the V segment lost 2 bases, leaving 5 bases of the junction unmatched. Germline assignment: CDR1 GTSNPN and CDR2 SVGIG (reference sequence). The CDR3 length is 14 residues. CDR3 bases: TGTGCCTGGAGTCGAAGCGGGGGAGCCTACGAGCAGTACTTC. Protein product: CAWSRSGGAYEQYF.

This chain uses TRBV6-5 with TRBJ1-1; D is possibly TRBD1 (6 bases). CDR1 is MNHEY and CDR2 is SVGAGI in the germline V gene. Deletions cut 6 bases from V and 3 bases from J, with 11 bases between. The CDR3 totals 13 residues. The CDR3 reads CASSINRDTEAFF. The CDR3 DNA reads as TGTGCCAGCAGCATAAACAGGGACACTGAAGCTTTCTTT.

This chain links TRBV2 with TRBJ2-1; 15 bases line up with TRBD2. The CDR3 consists of 15 residues. The V gene end was trimmed by 6 bases and the J gene end by 7 bases; junction bases not matched to a gene: 4. CDR1 and CDR2 (germline): SNHLY, FYNNEI. The CDR3: CASSWGTSGGNEQFF. CDR3 nucleotides: TGTGCCAGCAGCTGGGGGACTAGCGGGGGGAATGAGCAGTTCTTC.

The chain couples TRBV19 to TRBJ2-2, with 9 bases aligning to TRBD1. This CDR3 contains 16 residues. V lost 3 bases, J lost 5 bases, and 7 bases stayed unmatched. From germline, CDR1 is LNHDA and CDR2 SQIVND (reference sequence). DNA of the CDR3: TGTGCCAGTAGTATCCCTGGGACAGGGAGGACCGGGGAGCTGTTTTTT. This codes for CASSIPGTGRTGELFF.

The gene calls are TRBV19 and TRBJ2-1; 10 nucleotides match TRBD2. With 4 bases clipped from V and 4 bases from J, the junction kept 7 bases outside the gene matches. The germline CDR1 and CDR2 sequences are LNHDA and SQIVND (reference sequence). This CDR3 has 16 amino acids. DNA of the CDR3: TGTGCCAGTAGTAATCCCAGGACTAGCGGTTACAATGAGCAGTTCTTC. Translated, it gives CASSNPRTSGYNEQFF.

J is TRBJ1-6 and V is TRBV7-3; possibly TRBD1 for D (5 bases). The CDR3 spans 15 residues. CDR1 SGHTA and CDR2 FQGTGA come from the germline V gene. With 3 bases removed from V and 7 bases from J, the gap between germline ends came to 13 bases. For the CDR3, the DNA is TGTGCCAGCAGCTTCTCCCCAGGGCCGAATTCACCCCTCCACTTT. Translating it yields CASSFSPGPNSPLHF.

This clone was observed a few times. This chain uses TRBV24-1 with TRBJ2-2, with D possibly TRBD2 on 5 matching bases. Trimming left V 4 bases short and J 4 bases short, with 9 bases between. Germline V lookup: CDR1 KGHDR, CDR2 SFDVKD. The length of the CDR3 is 14 residues. The CDR3 region is CATSEIGSTGELFF. DNA of the CDR3: TGTGCCACCAGTGAGATAGGGAGCACCGGGGAGCTGTTTTTT.

This clone was found a few times. The chain links TRBV7-2 to TRBJ2-1; TRBD2 agrees at 9 bases. Germline V gene lookup returns CDR1 SGHTA and CDR2 FQGNSA. This CDR3 has 16 amino acids. V gave up 3 bases and J gave up 5 bases; unmatched junction bases: 8. In DNA form, the CDR3 reads TGTGCCAGCAGCTTCATGCAGACTAGCGGTAACAATGAGCAGTTCTTC. This sequence encodes CASSFMQTSGNNEQFF.

The genes are TRBV27 and TRBJ1-3, with D unclear. The CDR3 has 14 amino acids. Germline assignment: CDR1 MNHEY and CDR2 SMNVEV (reference sequence). Trimming removed 4 bases at V and 0 bases at J, with 7 bases between. The CDR3 DNA is TGTGCCAGCAGTTACACCAGCTCTGGAAACACCATATATTTT. As protein: CASSYTSSGNTIYF.

This rearrangement joins TRBV19 to TRBJ1-4; weak D call: TRBD1 (6 bases). CDR3 length: 15 amino acids. Trimming shortened V by 2 bases and J by 5 bases, and 12 bases separated the two germline ends. In germline, CDR1 is LNHDA, CDR2 SQIVND (reference sequence). Here the CDR3 DNA reads TGTGCCAGTAGTATAAGTACAGGGCCGAATGAAAAACTGTTTTTT. This translates into CASSISTGPNEKLFF.

The chain carries TRBV28 and TRBJ1-2, with TRBD1 matching over 9 bases. Looked up from germline, CDR1 is MDHEN and CDR2 is SYDVKM. This CDR3 region has 15 residues. Trimming removed 4 bases from V and 4 bases from J; junction bases left unmatched: 7. The CDR3 region is CASSSRQGDAYGYTF. CDR3 DNA: TGTGCCAGCAGTTCCAGACAGGGGGATGCCTATGGCTACACCTTC.

This chain links TRBV7-2 with TRBJ2-3, with D possibly being TRBD2 (5 bases). This CDR3 region has 14 residues. Trimming took off 1 base at V and 2 bases at J, with 7 bases between the two ends. Germline loops: CDR1 SGHTA, CDR2 FQGNSA. The CDR3, as DNA: TGTGCCAGCAGCTTAGGAGCGGTCACAGATACGCAGTATTTT. This encodes CASSLGAVTDTQYF.

The rearrangement joins TRBV23-1 to TRBJ2-2; tentatively, D is TRBD1 (6 bases). Being an ORF, TRBV23-1 has a function that is uncertain. V dropped 11 bases and J dropped 5 bases, with 21 bases sitting between them. The CDR3 contains 15 residues. The CDR3 DNA sequence: TGCGCCCTACCCCGGGGACACCCGAGAACCGGGGAGCTGTTTTTT. As protein: CALPRGHPRTGELFF.

The chain recombines TRBV25-1 with TRBJ2-7; 7 bases fit TRBD2. Germline V lookup: CDR1 MGHDK, CDR2 SYGVNS. CDR3 length equals 14 residues. V gave up 7 bases and J gave up 2 bases; unmatched junction bases: 8. As DNA, the CDR3 is TGTGCCAGCATAAGGGAGGGCGGGCCCTACGAGCAGTACTTC. Translating it yields CASIREGGPYEQYF.

The chain has TRBV6-2 or TRBV6-3 and TRBJ1-1; 10 bases fit TRBD1. The ends lost 5 bases at V and 10 bases at J; junction bases unmatched: 10. Germline V CDR1 and CDR2: MNHEY, SVGEGT. The CDR3 contains 14 residues. CDR3 sequence: CASSPPTGGLVAFF. The CDR3 DNA reads TGTGCCAGCAGTCCCCCGACAGGGGGCTTGGTAGCTTTCTTT.

This clone was observed a few times. The chain employs TRBV3-1 (or the pseudogene TRBV3-2) and TRBJ2-2; no clear D. This CDR3 is built from 15 residues. V was cut by 1 base and J by 0 bases, with 6 bases left in between. CDR1 is LGHDT and CDR2 is YNNKEL in the germline V gene (reference sequence). The DNA of the CDR3 is TGTGCCAGCAGCCAAGTCGTAGCGAACACCGGGGAGCTGTTTTTT. The encoded protein is CASSQVVANTGELFF.

This sequence joins TRBV24-1 and TRBJ2-3, with D uncertain. This CDR3 contains 15 residues. Germline CDR1 and CDR2: KGHDR and SFDVKD. V lost 0 bases to trimming and J lost 4 bases, with 10 bases between them. The DNA of the CDR3 is TGTGCCACCAGTGATTTGCCCTCTTTATCAGATACGCAGTATTTT. Its translation: CATSDLPSLSDTQYF.

The rearrangement uses TRBV5-1 and TRBJ1-2; TRBD1 matches 10 bases. Germline CDR1 and CDR2: SGHRS and YFSETQ. V was pared by 1 base and J by 3 bases, with 9 bases of the junction left unmatched. CDR3 size: 17 residues. Here the CDR3 reads CASSLPGQGTTDYGYTF. In DNA, the CDR3 is TGCGCCAGCAGCTTGCCGGGACAGGGGACAACGGACTATGGCTACACCTTC.

The rearrangement links TRBV3-1 (or the pseudogene TRBV3-2) to TRBJ1-1; D possibly corresponds to TRBD1 (5 bases). CDR3 length: 13 amino acids. CDR1 is LGHDT and CDR2 is YNNKEL in the germline V gene (reference sequence). V lost 4 bases and J 0 bases, leaving 6 bases between the germline ends. The CDR3 sequence: CASSPQVNTEAFF. Written as DNA, the CDR3 is TGTGCCAGCAGCCCACAGGTGAACACTGAAGCTTTCTTT.

This sequence joins TRBV3-1 (or the pseudogene TRBV3-2) and TRBJ1-5; D gene unclear. The CDR3 consists of 15 residues. Between the trimmed V and J ends, which lost 0 bases and 4 bases, there was a span of 10 bases. Germline V lookup: CDR1 LGHDT, CDR2 YNNKEL (reference sequence). This CDR3 reads CASSQDTTGNQPQHF. In nucleotides, the CDR3 is TGTGCCAGCAGCCAAGATACGACCGGGAATCAGCCCCAGCATTTT.

This sequence joins TRBV10-3 and TRBJ2-3; 9 positions match TRBD2. Trimming cost V 6 bases and J 5 bases; bases outside gene matches: 6. The CDR3 is 14 residues long. Looked up from germline, CDR1 is ENHRY and CDR2 is SYGVKD. The CDR3 region has the DNA TGTGCCATCAGGCCGGGACTAGCCCAAGATACGCAGTATTTT. Translation gives CAIRPGLAQDTQYF.

The chain joins TRBV29-1 to TRBJ1-2; a weak D match, TRBD1 (6 bases). The germline V gene has CDR1 SQVTM and CDR2 ANQGSEA. This CDR3 comprises 14 residues. V was pared by 6 bases and J by 1 base, with 15 bases between. The CDR3 DNA reads TGCAGCGTCCCCGGACAGCGGAGTAACTATGGCTACACCTTC. Translation gives CSVPGQRSNYGYTF.

CDR3 loop: CASRLDAGANVLTF. CDR3 coding DNA: TGTGCCAGCAGACTAGACGCGGGGGCCAACGTCCTGACTTTC. The chain has TRBV6-6 and TRBJ2-6; TRBD2 is a possible D gene (5 bases). This CDR3 comprises 14 residues. Trimming pared 6 bases from V and 4 bases from J, leaving 10 bases between. Germline loops: CDR1 MNHNY, CDR2 SVGAGI (reference sequence).

This clone was found a few times. The chain uses TRBV3-1 (or the pseudogene TRBV3-2) and TRBJ2-1, with D tentatively TRBD1 (6 bases). Trimming removed 1 base at V and 2 bases at J, with 24 bases between. The length of the CDR3 is 20 residues. Germline assignment: CDR1 LGHDT and CDR2 YNNKEL (reference sequence). The CDR3 loop is CASSQGEQGYELWAYNEQFF. Here the CDR3 DNA reads TGTGCCAGCAGCCAAGGAGAGCAGGGGTATGAACTATGGGCCTACAATGAGCAGTTCTTC.

This chain joins TRBV29-1 and TRBJ2-3; D is unresolved. The germline V and J ends were trimmed by 3 bases and 0 bases, with 7 bases remaining between them. CDR1 SQVTM and CDR2 ANQGSEA come from the germline V gene. The CDR3 is 13 residues long. As DNA, the CDR3 is TGCAGCGTTGATGAGGCTAGCACAGATACGCAGTATTTT. This sequence encodes CSVDEASTDTQYF.

The chain joins TRBV4-2 to TRBJ2-2; 11 bases map to TRBD2. The CDR3 is made up of 16 amino acids. J was trimmed by 0 bases and V by 8 bases; bases with no gene match: 5. CDR1 and CDR2 from the germline V gene are LGHNA and YNFKEQ. CDR3 sequence (DNA): TGTGCCAGCTTACCTAGCGGGGGGTCGAACACCGGGGAGCTGTTTTTT. The encoded protein is CASLPSGGSNTGELFF.